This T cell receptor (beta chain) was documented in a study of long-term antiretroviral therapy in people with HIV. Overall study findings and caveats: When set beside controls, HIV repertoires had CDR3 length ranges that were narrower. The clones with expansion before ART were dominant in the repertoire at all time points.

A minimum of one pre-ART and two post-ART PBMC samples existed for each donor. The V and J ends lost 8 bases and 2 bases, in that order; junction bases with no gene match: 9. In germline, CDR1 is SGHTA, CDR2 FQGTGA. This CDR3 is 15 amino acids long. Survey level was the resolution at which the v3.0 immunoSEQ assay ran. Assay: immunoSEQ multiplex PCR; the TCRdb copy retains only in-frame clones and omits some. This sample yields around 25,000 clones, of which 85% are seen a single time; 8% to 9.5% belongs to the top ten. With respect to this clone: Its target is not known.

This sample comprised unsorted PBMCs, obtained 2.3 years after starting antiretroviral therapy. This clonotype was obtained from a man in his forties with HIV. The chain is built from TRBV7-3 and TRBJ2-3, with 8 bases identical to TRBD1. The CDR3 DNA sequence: TGTGCCAGCGGCAACGGGACAGGACCCACAGATACGCAGTATTTT. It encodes CASGNGTGPTDTQYF.